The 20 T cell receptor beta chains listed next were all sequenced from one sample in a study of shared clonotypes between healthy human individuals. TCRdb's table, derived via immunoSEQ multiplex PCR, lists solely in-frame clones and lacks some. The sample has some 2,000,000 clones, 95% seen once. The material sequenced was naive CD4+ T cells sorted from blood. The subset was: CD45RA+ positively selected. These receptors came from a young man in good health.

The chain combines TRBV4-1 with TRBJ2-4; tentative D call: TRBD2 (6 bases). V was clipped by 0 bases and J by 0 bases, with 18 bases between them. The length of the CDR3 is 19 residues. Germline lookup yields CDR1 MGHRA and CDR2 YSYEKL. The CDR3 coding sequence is TGCGCCAGCAGCCAAGATTATCGTGTAGCGGAGCTAGCCAAAAACATTCAGTACTTC. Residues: CASSQDYRVAELAKNIQYF.

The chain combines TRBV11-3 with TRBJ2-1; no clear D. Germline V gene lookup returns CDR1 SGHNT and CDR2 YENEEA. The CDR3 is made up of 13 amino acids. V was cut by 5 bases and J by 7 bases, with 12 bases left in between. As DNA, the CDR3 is TGTGCCAGCAGCCCCGGCAACCTAAATGAGCAGTTCTTC. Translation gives CASSPGNLNEQFF.

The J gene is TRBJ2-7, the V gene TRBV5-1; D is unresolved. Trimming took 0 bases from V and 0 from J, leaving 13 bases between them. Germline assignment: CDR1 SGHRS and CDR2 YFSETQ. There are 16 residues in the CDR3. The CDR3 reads CASSLEPPGSSYEQYF. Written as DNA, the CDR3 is TGCGCCAGCAGCTTGGAGCCGCCAGGCAGCTCCTACGAGCAGTACTTC.

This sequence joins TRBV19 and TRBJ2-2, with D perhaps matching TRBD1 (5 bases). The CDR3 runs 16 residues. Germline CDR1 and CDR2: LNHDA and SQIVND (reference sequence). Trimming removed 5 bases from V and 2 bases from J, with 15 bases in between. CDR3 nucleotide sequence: TGTGCCAGTAGTTCAGGGTCGCTGGTTAACACCGGGGAGCTGTTTTTT. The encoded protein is CASSSGSLVNTGELFF.

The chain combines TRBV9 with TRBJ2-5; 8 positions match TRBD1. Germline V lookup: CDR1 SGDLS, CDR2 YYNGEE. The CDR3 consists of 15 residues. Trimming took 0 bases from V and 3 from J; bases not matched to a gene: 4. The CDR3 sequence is CASSVDPGGEETQYF. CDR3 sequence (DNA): TGTGCCAGCAGCGTAGACCCAGGGGGCGAAGAGACCCAGTACTTC.

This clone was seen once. The CDR3 loop is CASSPVSGLYGYTF. Written as DNA, the CDR3 is TGTGCCAGCAGCCCAGTATCAGGGCTCTATGGCTACACCTTC. V gene TRBV9 combines with J gene TRBJ1-2; D perhaps matches TRBD1 (5 bases). Germline CDR1 is SGDLS and CDR2 is YYNGEE. Trimming pared 4 bases from V and 4 bases from J, leaving 14 bases between. The CDR3 is made up of 14 amino acids.

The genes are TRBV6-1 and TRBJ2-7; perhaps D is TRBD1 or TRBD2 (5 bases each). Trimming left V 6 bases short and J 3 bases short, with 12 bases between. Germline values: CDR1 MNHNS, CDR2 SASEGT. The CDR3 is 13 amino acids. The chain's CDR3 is CASRGDQYYEQYF. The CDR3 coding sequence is TGTGCCAGCAGGGGGGACCAGTACTACGAGCAGTACTTC.

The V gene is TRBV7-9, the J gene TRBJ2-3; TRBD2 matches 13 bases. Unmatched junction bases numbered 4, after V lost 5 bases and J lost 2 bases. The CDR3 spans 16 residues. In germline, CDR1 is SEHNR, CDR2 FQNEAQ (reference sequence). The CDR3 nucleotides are TGTGCCAGCAGCCGACTAGCGGGAGGACCCACAGATACGCAGTATTTT. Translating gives CASSRLAGGPTDTQYF.

The CDR3 bases are TGCGCCAGCAGCCAGACAGGTTGGGAGACCCAGTACTTC. As protein: CASSQTGWETQYF. The V call is TRBV4-3, the J call TRBJ2-5; possibly TRBD1 for D (6 bases). Per the germline V gene, CDR1 is LGHNA and CDR2 is YSLEER. The V and J ends lost 3 bases and 5 bases respectively, with 10 bases between them. The CDR3 extends over 13 amino acids.

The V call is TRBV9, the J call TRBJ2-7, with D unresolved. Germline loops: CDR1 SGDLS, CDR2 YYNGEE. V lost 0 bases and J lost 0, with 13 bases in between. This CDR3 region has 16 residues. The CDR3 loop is CASSVGPGTDSYEQYF. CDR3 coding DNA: TGTGCCAGCAGCGTAGGGCCAGGAACCGACTCCTACGAGCAGTACTTC.

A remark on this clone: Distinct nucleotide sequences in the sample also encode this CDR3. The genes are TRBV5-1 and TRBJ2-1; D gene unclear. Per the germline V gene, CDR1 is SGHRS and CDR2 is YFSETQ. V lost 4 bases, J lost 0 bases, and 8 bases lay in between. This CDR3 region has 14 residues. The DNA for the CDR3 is TGCGCCAGCAGCCCCCCGAGCTCCTACAATGAGCAGTTCTTC. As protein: CASSPPSSYNEQFF.

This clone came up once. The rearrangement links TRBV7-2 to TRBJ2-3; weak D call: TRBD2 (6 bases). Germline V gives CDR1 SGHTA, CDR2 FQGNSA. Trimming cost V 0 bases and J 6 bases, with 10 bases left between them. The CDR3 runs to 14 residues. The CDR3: CASSLAYREDTQYF. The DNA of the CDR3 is TGTGCCAGCAGCTTAGCTTACCGGGAGGATACGCAGTATTTT. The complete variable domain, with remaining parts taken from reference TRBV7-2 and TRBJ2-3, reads GAGVSQSPSNKVTEKGKDVELRCDPISGHTALYWYRQSLGQGLEFLIYFQGNSAPDKSGLPSDRFSAERTGGSVSTLTIQRTQQEDSAVYLCASSLAYREDTQYFGPGTRLTVL.

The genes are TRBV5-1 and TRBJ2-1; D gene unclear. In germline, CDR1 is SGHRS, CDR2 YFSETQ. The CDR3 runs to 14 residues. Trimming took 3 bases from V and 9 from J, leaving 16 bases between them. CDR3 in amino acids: CASSSRSVLGEQFF. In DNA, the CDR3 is TGCGCCAGCAGCTCCAGGTCTGTGTTGGGTGAGCAGTTCTTC.

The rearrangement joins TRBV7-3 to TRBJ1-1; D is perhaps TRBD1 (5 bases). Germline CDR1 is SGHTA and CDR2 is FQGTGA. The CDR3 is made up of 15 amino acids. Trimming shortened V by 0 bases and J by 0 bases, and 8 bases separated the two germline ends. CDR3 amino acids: CASSLTAGLNTEAFF. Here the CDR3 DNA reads TGTGCCAGCAGCTTAACCGCAGGGCTGAACACTGAAGCTTTCTTT.

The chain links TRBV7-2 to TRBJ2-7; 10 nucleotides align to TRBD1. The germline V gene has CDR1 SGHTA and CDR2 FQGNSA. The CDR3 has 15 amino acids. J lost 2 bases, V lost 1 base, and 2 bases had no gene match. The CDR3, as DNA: TGTGCCAGCAGCTTAGAGGGACAGGGGACCTACGAGCAGTACTTC. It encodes CASSLEGQGTYEQYF.

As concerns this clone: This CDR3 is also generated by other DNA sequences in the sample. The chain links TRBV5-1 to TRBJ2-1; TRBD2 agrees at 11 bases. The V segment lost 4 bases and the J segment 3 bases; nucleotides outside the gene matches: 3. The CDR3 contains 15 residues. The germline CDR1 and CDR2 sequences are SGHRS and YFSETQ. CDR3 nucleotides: TGCGCCAGCAGCCCCGGGACTAGCGGCTACAATGAGCAGTTCTTC. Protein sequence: CASSPGTSGYNEQFF.

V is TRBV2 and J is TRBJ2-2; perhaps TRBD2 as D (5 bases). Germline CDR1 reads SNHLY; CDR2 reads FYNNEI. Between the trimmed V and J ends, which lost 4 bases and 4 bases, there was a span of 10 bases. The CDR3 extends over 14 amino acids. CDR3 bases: TGTGCCAGCAGTGCGGACGGGATCACCGGGGAGCTGTTTTTT. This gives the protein CASSADGITGELFF.

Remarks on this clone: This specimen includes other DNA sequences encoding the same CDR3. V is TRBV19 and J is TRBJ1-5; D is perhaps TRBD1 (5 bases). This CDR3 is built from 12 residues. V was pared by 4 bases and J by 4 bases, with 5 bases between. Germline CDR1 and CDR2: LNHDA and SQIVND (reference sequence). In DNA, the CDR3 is TGTGCCAGTAGTACAGGGAATCAGCCCCAGCATTTT. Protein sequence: CASSTGNQPQHF. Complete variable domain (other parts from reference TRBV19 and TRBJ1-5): DGGITQSPKYLFRKEGQNVTLSCEQNLNHDAMYWYRQDPGQGLRLIYYSQIVNDFQKGDIAEGYSVSREKKESFPLTVTSAQKNPTAFYLCASSTGNQPQHFGDGTRLSIL.

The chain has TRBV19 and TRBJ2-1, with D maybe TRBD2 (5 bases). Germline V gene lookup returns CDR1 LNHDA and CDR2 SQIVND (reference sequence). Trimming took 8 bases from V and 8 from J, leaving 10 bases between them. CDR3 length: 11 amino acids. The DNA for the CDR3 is TGTGCCAGTCATTATAGCGATGAGCAGTTCTTC. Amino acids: CASHYSDEQFF.

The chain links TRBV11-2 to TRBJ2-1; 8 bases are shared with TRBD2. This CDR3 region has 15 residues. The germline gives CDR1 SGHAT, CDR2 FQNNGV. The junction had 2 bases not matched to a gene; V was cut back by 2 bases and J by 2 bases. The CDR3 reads CASSLPGGAYNEQFF. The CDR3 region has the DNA TGTGCCAGCAGCTTACCCGGGGGGGCCTACAATGAGCAGTTCTTC.